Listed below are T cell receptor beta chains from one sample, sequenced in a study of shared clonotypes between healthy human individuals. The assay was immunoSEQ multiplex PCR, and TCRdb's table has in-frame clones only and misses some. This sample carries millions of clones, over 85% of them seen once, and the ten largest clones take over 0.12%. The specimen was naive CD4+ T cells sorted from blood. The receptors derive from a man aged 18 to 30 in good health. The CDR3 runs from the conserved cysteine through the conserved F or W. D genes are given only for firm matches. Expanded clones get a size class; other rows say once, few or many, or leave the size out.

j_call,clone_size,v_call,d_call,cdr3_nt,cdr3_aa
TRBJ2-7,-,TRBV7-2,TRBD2,TGTGCCAGCAGCTCCTTCGGGGGGGCTTACGAGCAGTACTTC,CASSSFGGAYEQYF
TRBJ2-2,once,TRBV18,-,TGTGCCAGCTCACCTGGAGGGACTTCAACCGGGGAGCTGTTTTTT,CASSPGGTSTGELFF
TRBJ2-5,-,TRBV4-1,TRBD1,TGCGCCAGCAGCCAAGATCGGGCCAGGGGGCAGGAGACCCAGTACTTC,CASSQDRARGQETQYF
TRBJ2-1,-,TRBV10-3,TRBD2,TGTGCCATCAGTGTCGCGACTAGCGATTACAATGAGCAGTTCTTC,CAISVATSDYNEQFF
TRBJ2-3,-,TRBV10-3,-,TGTGCCACCTCAATCACAGATACGCAGTATTTT,CATSITDTQYF
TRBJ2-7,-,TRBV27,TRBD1,TGTGCCAGCACCCCCAACGACAGGGTTCGCTACGAGCAGTACTTC,CASTPNDRVRYEQYF
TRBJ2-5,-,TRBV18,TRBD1,TGTGCCAGCTCGCAAGACAGGGGCCAAGAGACCCAGTACTTC,CASSQDRGQETQYF
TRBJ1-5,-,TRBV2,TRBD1,TGTGCCAGCAAGGGGCAGGGGGCTGATCAGCCCCAGCATTTT,CASKGQGADQPQHF
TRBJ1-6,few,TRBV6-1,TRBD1,TGTGCCAGCCAGACAGGGGCGATTGGTTCACCCCTCCACTTT,CASQTGAIGSPLHF
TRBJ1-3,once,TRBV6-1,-,TGTGCCAGCATGTCCTCTGGAAACACCATATATTTT,CASMSSGNTIYF
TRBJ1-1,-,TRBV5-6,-,TGTGCCAGCAGCTCGGGGAGCTACACTGAAGCTTTCTTT,CASSSGSYTEAFF
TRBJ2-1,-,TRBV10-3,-,TGTGCCATCAGTGAGTCTCCGGGGGAGGCTAGTAATAGGAATGAGCAGTTCTTC,CAISESPGEASNRNEQFF
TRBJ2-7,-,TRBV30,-,TGTGCCTGGAGTGCAGACTACGAGCAGTACTTC,CAWSADYEQYF
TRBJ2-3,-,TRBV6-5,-,TGTGCCAGCAGTTACTTGGGGGGGGGCGGCACAGATACGCAGTATTTT,CASSYLGGGGTDTQYF
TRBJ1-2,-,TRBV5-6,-,TGTGCCAGCAGCTTGGAAGGCAGGAGTGATGGCTACACCTTC,CASSLEGRSDGYTF
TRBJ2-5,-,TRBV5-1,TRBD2,TGCGCCAGCAGCGGGACTAGCTGGGAGACCCAGTACTTC,CASSGTSWETQYF
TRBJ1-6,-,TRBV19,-,TGTGCCAGTAGTCCGGACTCTACCCTCGGATGGTCACCCCTCCACTTT,CASSPDSTLGWSPLHF
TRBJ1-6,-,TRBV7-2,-,TGTGCCAGCAGCTTAGAGGTGGGTCTCAATTCACCCCTCCACTTT,CASSLEVGLNSPLHF
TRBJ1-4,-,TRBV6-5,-,TGTGCCAGCAGTTACTCCGGGGGAAATGAAAAACTGTTTTTT,CASSYSGGNEKLFF
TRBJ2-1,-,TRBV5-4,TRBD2,TGTGCCAGCAGCTTGCCCGTCCGGGCGGGAGGGGTTGAGGATGAGCAGTTCTTC,CASSLPVRAGGVEDEQFF
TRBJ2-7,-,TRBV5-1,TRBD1,TGCGCCAGCAGCCAGGGGACAGGGACCTACGAGCAGTACTTC,CASSQGTGTYEQYF
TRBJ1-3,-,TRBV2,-,TGTGCCAGCAGTGTCGGGGCCATGAGCTCTGGAAACACCATATATTTT,CASSVGAMSSGNTIYF
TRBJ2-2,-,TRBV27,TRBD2,TGTGCCAGCAGTTCCACGGGACTAGCGGGGGGCTACAGCAACACCGGGGAGCTGTTTTTT,CASSSTGLAGGYSNTGELFF
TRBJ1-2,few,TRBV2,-,TGTGCCAGCAGTGACCAGGGACATAGCGGCTACACCTTC,CASSDQGHSGYTF
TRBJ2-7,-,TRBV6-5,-,TGTGCCAGCAGCCAAAGCGGTAGCTCCTACGAGCAGTACTTC,CASSQSGSSYEQYF
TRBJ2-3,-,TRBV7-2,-,TGTGCCAGCAGCCACGGACGGCGGGTCGCCCTCACAGATACGCAGTATTTT,CASSHGRRVALTDTQYF
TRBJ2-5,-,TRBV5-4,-,TGTGCCAGCAAGGGCTCTCCACAAGAGACCCAGTACTTC,CASKGSPQETQYF
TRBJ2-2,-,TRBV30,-,TGTGCCCAAGGACGGACCGGGGAGCTGTTTTTT,CAQGRTGELFF
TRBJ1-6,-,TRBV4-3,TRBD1,TGCGCCAGCAGCCAAGATTGGGACAGGACCTTCCCCCTCCACTTT,CASSQDWDRTFPLHF
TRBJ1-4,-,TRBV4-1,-,TGCGCCAGCAGCCAAATTCGCCAGGGAGGGGAAAAACTGTTTTTT,CASSQIRQGGEKLFF
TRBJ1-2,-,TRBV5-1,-,TGCGCCAGCAGCTCAGGTGGCGTTACCGGCACCTATGGCTACACCTTC,CASSSGGVTGTYGYTF
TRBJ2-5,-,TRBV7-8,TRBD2,TGTGCCAGCAGCTTAGCGGGGACTAGCGGGGGGATTGGAGAGACCCAGTACTTC,CASSLAGTSGGIGETQYF
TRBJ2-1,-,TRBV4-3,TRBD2,TGCGCCAGCAGCGACGGACTAGCGGGAGGTAATGAGCAGTTCTTC,CASSDGLAGGNEQFF